There are a few counts of the clone carrying this T cell receptor beta chain. Its antigen is still unknown. From the reads, TCRdb called clonotypes with MiXCR, one entry per CDR3 protein. The profile shows approximately 990,000 distinct CDR3 sequences, about a third of them singletons. This sample is drawn from a study of T cell repertoires in cytomegalovirus infection. Study summary: CMV epitopes in the study were HLA-C-restricted (recently identified) and HLA-B-restricted (well studied). TCR beta signatures that were public indicated CMV infection and matching HLA type.

Study-wide results and limits: Ex vivo, HLA-C-restricted CMV-specific TCR beta clonotypes prevailed over the rest of the response.

This TCR came from a human donor in good health (CMV status not recorded). Some clones in this sample may be carry-over from other donors' samples. This specimen consisted of cultured CD8+ T cells from PBMCs, obtained from culture after CMV antigen stimulation.

CDR3 amino acids: CASSRTGMGDEQYF. The CDR3 DNA reads TGTGCCAGTAGTAGGACTGGGATGGGAGACGAGCAGTACTTC. The chain employs TRBV19 and TRBJ2-7; TRBD2 might be the D (5 bases). V shed 4 bases and J shed 5 bases, with 15 bases lying between them. The germline gives CDR1 LNHDA, CDR2 SQIVND (reference sequence). The CDR3 loop spans 14 amino acids. The variable domain in full, with the rest retrieved from reference TRBV19 and TRBJ2-7, is DGGITQSPKYLFRKEGQNVTLSCEQNLNHDAMYWYRQDPGQGLRLIYYSQIVNDFQKGDIAEGYSVSREKKESFPLTVTSAQKNPTAFYLCASSRTGMGDEQYFGPGTRLTVT.